A single sample gave rise to the 25 T cell receptor beta chains below, sequenced in a study of blood T cells in healthy people across ages. PCR was performed a second time for about 7 to 12 cycles using a sample-barcoded 5' primer and a J-beta primer mix. TCRdb redid the calling of the 5' RACE reads with MiXCR, one entry per CDR3 protein. The sample lists approximately 670,000 distinct CDR3 sequences, around 43% seen once, with about 30% in the top ten. Sequencing was done on a sample of blood. The receptors derive from an elderly man in good health.

The chain recombines TRBV7-9 with TRBJ2-2, with unresolved D. From germline, CDR1 is SEHNR and CDR2 FQNEAQ (reference sequence). The CDR3 is 15 amino acids. The V gene lost 3 bases and the J gene lost 1 base, with 9 bases spanning the gap. The CDR3 DNA sequence: TGTGCCAGCAGCTTCGTGGCTCTGAACACCGGGGAGCTGTTTTTT. Encoded protein: CASSFVALNTGELFF.

This chain joins TRBV25-1 and TRBJ2-7; D is unclear. The CDR3 runs 14 residues. From germline, CDR1 is MGHDK and CDR2 SYGVNS. Trimming left V 7 bases short and J 2 bases short, with 15 bases between. CDR3 amino acids: CASTSRNSPYEQYF. The CDR3 DNA is TGTGCCAGCACGTCCCGAAACAGCCCCTACGAGCAGTACTTC.

The chain uses TRBV7-7 and TRBJ2-2; 9 nucleotides align to TRBD2. CDR3 size: 16 residues. The V and J ends lost 1 base and 4 bases, in that order; junction bases with no gene match: 4. Germline V CDR1 and CDR2: SSHAT, FNYEAQ (reference sequence). The DNA for the CDR3 is TGTGCCAGCAGCTTAGGTCCACTAGCGGGCACCGGGGAGCTGTTTTTT. Its protein product is CASSLGPLAGTGELFF.

J is TRBJ2-6 and V is TRBV5-8; tentative D call: TRBD2 (7 bases). Germline CDR1 reads SGHTS; CDR2 reads YDEGEE. The CDR3 sequence is 15 residues long. Trimming cost V 3 bases and J 4 bases, with 11 bases left between them. CDR3 protein: CASSWRGGGANVLTF. For the CDR3, the DNA is TGTGCCAGCAGCTGGAGGGGGGGAGGGGCCAACGTCCTGACTTTC. Full variable domain (outside the CDR3, taken from reference TRBV5-8 and TRBJ2-6): EAGVTQSPTHLIKTRGQQATLRCSPISGHTSVYWYQQALGLGLQFLLWYDEGEERNRGNFPPRFSGRQFPNYSSELNVNALELEDSALYLCASSWRGGGANVLTFGAGSRLTVL.

This clonotype was observed a few times. The J gene is TRBJ2-1, the V gene TRBV7-2, with 12 positions matching TRBD2. The CDR3 consists of 17 residues. Germline-derived CDR1 and CDR2 are SGHTA and FQGNSA. The trim removed 0 bases at V and 8 bases at J, leaving 8 bases unmatched. The CDR3 spells CASSLAFLAGGLHEQFF. As DNA, the CDR3 is TGTGCCAGCAGCTTAGCGTTTCTAGCGGGGGGGCTGCATGAGCAGTTCTTC.

A few counts support this clonotype. The chain combines TRBV7-6 with TRBJ2-2; no clear D. The CDR3 totals 14 residues. The germline V gene encodes CDR1 SGHVS and CDR2 FNYEAQ. V lost 4 bases to trimming and J lost 0 bases, with 6 bases between them. CDR3 coding DNA: TGTGCCAGCAGCTCAAGTGCGAACACCGGGGAGCTGTTTTTT. Protein: CASSSSANTGELFF.

V usage is TRBV5-4 and J usage is TRBJ2-7; 9 bases are a match to TRBD1. V shed 4 bases, J shed 0 bases, and the junction held 8 bases outside the gene matches. This CDR3 region has 16 residues. Germline V lookup: CDR1 SGHNT, CDR2 YYREEE (reference sequence). The CDR3 DNA follows: TGTGCCAGCAGCAAAAGACAGGGGGTGAGCTCCTACGAGCAGTACTTC. Its protein is CASSKRQGVSSYEQYF.

V usage is TRBV5-1 and J usage is TRBJ2-1; D is ambiguous. V lost 3 bases to trimming and J lost 2 bases, with 9 bases between them. The CDR3 loop spans 14 amino acids. In germline, CDR1 is SGHRS, CDR2 YFSETQ. CDR3 in DNA: TGCGCCAGCAGCTCCGTTGGTGCCTACAATGAGCAGTTCTTC. The encoded protein is CASSSVGAYNEQFF.

This clonotype was recorded a few times. V gene TRBV29-1 combines with J gene TRBJ1-4, with D maybe TRBD1 (6 bases). Per the germline V gene, CDR1 is SQVTM and CDR2 is ANQGSEA. This CDR3 has 16 residues. V was trimmed by 3 bases and J by 8 bases, leaving 22 bases between them. CDR3 sequence (DNA): TGCAGCGTTGACCCCACATTACAGGGCCGGACAGAAAAACTGTTTTTT. Amino acid sequence: CSVDPTLQGRTEKLFF.

The chain links TRBV10-3 to TRBJ1-4; D perhaps matches TRBD1 (5 bases). The CDR3 runs 16 residues. V shed 6 bases and J shed 0 bases, with 14 bases lying between them. Germline V CDR1 and CDR2: ENHRY, SYGVKD. The CDR3 DNA sequence: TGTGCCATCAGCCCTTCGAGGGGATCAACTAATGAAAAACTGTTTTTT. This encodes CAISPSRGSTNEKLFF.

V usage is TRBV20-1 and J usage is TRBJ2-1; the D is unclear. Germline lookup yields CDR1 DFQATT and CDR2 SNEGSKA (reference sequence). V was clipped by 6 bases and J by 14 bases, with 17 bases between them. The CDR3 has 11 residues. CDR3 residues: CSANTAGPKFF. CDR3 coding DNA: TGCAGTGCCAATACGGCCGGGCCCAAGTTCTTC.

In its sample, this clonotype was seen a few times. The V gene is TRBV5-1, the J gene TRBJ2-3, with a possible D match to TRBD1 (6 bases). The CDR3 extends over 15 amino acids. Trimming shortened V by 0 bases and J by 3 bases, and 11 bases separated the two germline ends. The germline CDR1 and CDR2 sequences are SGHRS and YFSETQ. The CDR3 nucleotides read TGCGCCAGCAGCTTGGATATAGGGGGTACAGATACGCAGTATTTT. Its protein is CASSLDIGGTDTQYF.

As regards this clonotype: A much larger clone sits a single nucleotide away, making a read error possible. The chain uses TRBV28 and TRBJ2-7; 7 positions agree with TRBD2. Germline-derived CDR1 and CDR2 are MDHEN and SYDVKM. CDR3 length equals 18 residues. The V and J ends lost 8 bases and 4 bases, in that order; junction bases with no gene match: 23. CDR3 nucleotides: TGTGCCAGCCCTACCCAAAGGGGCGGGAGTAGTTTTTTGTACGAGCAGTACTTC. This gives the protein CASPTQRGGSSFLYEQYF.

The V gene is TRBV20-1, the J gene TRBJ2-1; D may be TRBD1 (5 bases). CDR3 length equals 14 residues. V lost 3 bases and J lost 5, with 14 bases in between. CDR1 is DFQATT and CDR2 is SNEGSKA in the germline V gene (reference sequence). Written as DNA, the CDR3 is TGCAGTGCTAGGTTAATGGGGCAGAACAATGAGCAGTTCTTC. Protein sequence: CSARLMGQNNEQFF.

The genes are TRBV6-1 and TRBJ1-2, with TRBD1 as a possible D gene (6 bases). V was shortened by 6 bases and J by 2 bases, with 13 bases between the two germline ends. CDR3 size: 14 residues. The germline CDR1 and CDR2 sequences are MNHNS and SASEGT. The CDR3 DNA reads as TGTGCCAGCAGCCCAGGGGTCGGCAACTATGGCTACACCTTC. The encoded protein is CASSPGVGNYGYTF.

This clonotype occurred a few times. The gene calls are TRBV5-8 and TRBJ2-1; 14 bases fit TRBD2. This CDR3 comprises 18 residues. V shed 6 bases and J 7 bases; nucleotides not matched to a gene: 15. Germline-derived CDR1 and CDR2 are SGHTS and YDEGEE. The CDR3 loop reads CASTRARGGLAGVNEQFF. The CDR3 DNA reads TGTGCCAGCACCCGAGCGCGAGGGGGACTAGCGGGAGTTAATGAGCAGTTCTTC.

There are a few counts of this clonotype. The chain couples TRBV6-2 or TRBV6-3 to TRBJ2-5; D is unresolved. The V and J ends lost 3 bases and 4 bases respectively, with 6 bases between them. The CDR3 covers 12 residues. The V gene's germline CDR1 is MNHEY and CDR2 SVGEGT. CDR3 bases: TGTGCCAGCAGTTATGGCGCAGAGACCCAGTACTTC. Its protein is CASSYGAETQYF.

This clonotype was observed a handful of times. The chain links TRBV27 to TRBJ1-1, with TRBD1 as a possible D gene (5 bases). V was cut by 2 bases and J by 0 bases, with 13 bases left in between. The germline V gene has CDR1 MNHEY and CDR2 SMNVEV (reference sequence). The CDR3 covers 16 residues. CDR3 in DNA: TGTGCCAGCAGTTTAAGGGCAGGGAGTTTGAACACTGAAGCTTTCTTT. This gives the protein CASSLRAGSLNTEAFF.

This clonotype was recorded a few times. The V call is TRBV30, the J call TRBJ2-1; D is unresolved. Germline CDR1 GTSNPN, CDR2 SVGIG (reference sequence). This CDR3 spans 14 amino acids. Trimming shortened V by 2 bases and J by 4 bases, and 12 bases separated the two germline ends. The CDR3 DNA reads as TGTGCCTGGAGTTACGAGCGCCTTTACAATGAGCAGTTCTTC. This encodes CAWSYERLYNEQFF.

The gene calls are TRBV20-1 and TRBJ2-7; 11 nucleotides match TRBD2. Looked up from germline, CDR1 is DFQATT and CDR2 is SNEGSKA (reference sequence). CDR3 size: 15 residues. The V and J ends lost 6 bases and 0 bases, in that order; junction bases with no gene match: 7. CDR3 nucleotides: TGCAGTGCCCCCTGGACTAGCGGGTTCTCCTACGAGCAGTACTTC. Translated, it gives CSAPWTSGFSYEQYF.

This clonotype was observed a handful of times. CDR3 coding DNA: TGTGCCAGCAGCTTAATAATCGGCGGGGGGGCATACGAGCAGTACTTC. It codes for CASSLIIGGGAYEQYF. The rearrangement links TRBV7-2 to TRBJ2-7; 9 nucleotides agree with TRBD2. CDR1 SGHTA and CDR2 FQGNSA come from the germline V gene. After removal of 2 bases from V and 4 bases from J, the junction contained 9 bases not matched to a gene. The CDR3 spans 16 residues.

This clonotype was detected ten times or more. The chain is built from TRBV4-3 and TRBJ2-7; D call uncertain. This CDR3 has 14 residues. V was cut by 0 bases and J by 3 bases, with 9 bases left in between. Germline CDR1 LGHNA, CDR2 YSLEER. The CDR3 sequence is CASSQDLGDYEQYF. DNA of the CDR3: TGCGCCAGCAGCCAAGATCTAGGAGACTACGAGCAGTACTTC.

V usage is TRBV11-2 and J usage is TRBJ2-7; D uncertain. Germline V gene sequence: CDR1 SGHAT, CDR2 FQNNGV. The CDR3 consists of 14 residues. The V gene lost 5 bases and the J gene lost 1 base, with 12 bases spanning the gap. CDR3 residues: CASSPQAPSYEQYF. The DNA for the CDR3 is TGTGCCAGCAGCCCCCAAGCTCCTTCCTACGAGCAGTACTTC.

This clonotype was counted a few times. Sequence at one end of the junction differs from germline and may be a read error. The chain joins TRBV7-2 to TRBJ1-4; D uncertain. This CDR3 spans 13 amino acids. In germline, CDR1 is SGHTA, CDR2 FQGNSA. The CDR3 nucleotides are TGTGCCAGCAGTAGACGGAAAGATGAGAAACTGTTTTTT. Amino acids: CASSRRKDEKLFF.

This clonotype was observed many times. The V gene is TRBV29-1, the J gene TRBJ2-1, with D hard to call. The germline V gene has CDR1 SQVTM and CDR2 ANQGSEA. V was cut by 4 bases and J by 4 bases, with 11 bases left in between. The CDR3 sequence is 13 residues long. The CDR3 region has the DNA TGCAGCGTTGGGCCCGACCCGTACAATGAGCAGTTCTTC. This codes for CSVGPDPYNEQFF.